A selection of T cell receptor beta chains follows, all from one sample in a study of Graves' ophthalmopathy and Graves' hyperthyroidism. Each CDR3 protein gets one entry after TCRdb re-called the multiplex PCR reads with MiXCR. The sample lists nearly 400,000 distinct CDR3 sequences, roughly 18% occurring once. Material: peripheral blood. Receptors originate from a woman aged 18-30 years with Graves' ophthalmopathy. CDR3s include the opening cysteine and the closing phenylalanine or tryptophan. Each record gives: J gene, D gene, clone size, V gene, CDR3 length, CDR3 protein. A D gene is named only where the DNA matches it firmly. Only some rows state a clone size, as once, few, many or a class for expanded clones.

TRBJ1-1 NA many TRBV29-1 13 CSVVSGLNTEAFF
TRBJ1-2 TRBD1 NA TRBV30 14 CAWSVLRQGGGYTF
TRBJ2-7 TRBD1 few TRBV7-6 18 CASSPRTGGSLNSYEQYF
TRBJ2-7 TRBD2 many TRBV6-2/TRBV6-3 14 CATLGLAGAYEQYF
TRBJ1-1 NA many TRBV19 12 CASSIVAGEAFF
TRBJ2-7 TRBD2 many TRBV6-2/TRBV6-3 13 CASSYSSGGEQYF
TRBJ2-7 NA many TRBV6-1 10 CAVGGYEQYF
TRBJ1-2 TRBD1 few TRBV19 13 CATMDRVIYGYTF
TRBJ1-5 NA many TRBV6-5 13 CASSYSGPQPQHF
TRBJ2-5 TRBD1 many TRBV7-2 13 CASKHRGSETQYF
TRBJ1-3 NA many TRBV6-1 12 CASRNPGNTIYF
TRBJ1-4 NA NA TRBV5-1 14 CASSLGGRNEKLFF
TRBJ2-5 NA many TRBV15 16 CATSRAAGVGSETQYF
TRBJ2-7 TRBD2 many TRBV7-2 15 CASSSTSGVTYEQYF
TRBJ1-6 NA NA TRBV28 13 CASSFGEVSPLHF
TRBJ2-7 TRBD1 many TRBV20-1 11 CSARDRGEQYF
TRBJ1-2 NA many TRBV24-1 13 CATRATGNYGYTF
TRBJ1-5 NA many TRBV6-2/TRBV6-3 16 CASSPDAGPDNQPQHF
TRBJ1-2 TRBD1 many TRBV7-8 16 CASSSRQGGVQGGYTF
TRBJ2-2 NA many TRBV20-1 14 CSAKDSRNTGELFF
TRBJ2-7 TRBD1 many TRBV7-8 13 CAIETGQGYEQYF
TRBJ2-7 TRBD2 few TRBV6-2/TRBV6-3 16 CASSGWGLAGANEQYF
TRBJ2-5 TRBD2 NA TRBV7-8 14 CASSLGLALETQYF
TRBJ2-7 TRBD2 few TRBV18 14 CASSLGLAPSEQYF